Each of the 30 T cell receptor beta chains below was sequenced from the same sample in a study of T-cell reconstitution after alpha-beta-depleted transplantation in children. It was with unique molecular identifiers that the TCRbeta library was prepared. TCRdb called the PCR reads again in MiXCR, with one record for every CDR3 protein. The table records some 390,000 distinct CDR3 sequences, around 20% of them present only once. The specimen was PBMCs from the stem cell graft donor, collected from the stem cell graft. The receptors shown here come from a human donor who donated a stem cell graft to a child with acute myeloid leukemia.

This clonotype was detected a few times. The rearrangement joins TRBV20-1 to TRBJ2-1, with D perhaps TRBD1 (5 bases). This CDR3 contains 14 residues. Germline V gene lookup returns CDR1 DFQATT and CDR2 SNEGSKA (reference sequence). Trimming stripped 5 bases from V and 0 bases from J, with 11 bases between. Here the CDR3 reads CSAPTVSSYNEQFF. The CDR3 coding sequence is TGCAGTGCTCCGACAGTAAGCTCCTACAATGAGCAGTTCTTC.

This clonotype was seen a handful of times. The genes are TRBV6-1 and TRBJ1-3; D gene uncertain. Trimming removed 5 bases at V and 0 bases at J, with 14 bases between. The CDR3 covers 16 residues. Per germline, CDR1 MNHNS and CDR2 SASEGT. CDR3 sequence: CASSTRLANSGNTIYF. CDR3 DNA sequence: TGTGCCAGCAGTACCCGCCTGGCTAACTCTGGAAACACCATATATTTT.

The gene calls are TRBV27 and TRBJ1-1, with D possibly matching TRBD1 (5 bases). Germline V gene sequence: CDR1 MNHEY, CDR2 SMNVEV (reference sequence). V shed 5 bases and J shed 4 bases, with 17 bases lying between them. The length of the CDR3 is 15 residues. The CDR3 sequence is CASSLVRARITEAFF. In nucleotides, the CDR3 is TGTGCCAGCAGTCTGGTCAGGGCGCGGATCACTGAAGCTTTCTTT.

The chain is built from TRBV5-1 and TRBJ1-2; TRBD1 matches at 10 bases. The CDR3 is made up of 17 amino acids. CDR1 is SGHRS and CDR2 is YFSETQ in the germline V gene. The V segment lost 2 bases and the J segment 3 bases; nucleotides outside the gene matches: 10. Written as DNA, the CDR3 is TGCGCCAGCAGCTTTCTCAACACCGGGACAGGGGACTATGGCTACACCTTC. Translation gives CASSFLNTGTGDYGYTF.

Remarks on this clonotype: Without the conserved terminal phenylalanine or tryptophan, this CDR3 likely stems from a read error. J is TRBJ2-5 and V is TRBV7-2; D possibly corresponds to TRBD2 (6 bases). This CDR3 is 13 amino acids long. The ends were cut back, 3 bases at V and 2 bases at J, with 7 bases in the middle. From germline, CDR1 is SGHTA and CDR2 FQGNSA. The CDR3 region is CASSLGLQETQYS. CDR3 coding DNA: TGTGCCAGCAGCTTGGGACTGCAAGAGACCCAGTACTCC.

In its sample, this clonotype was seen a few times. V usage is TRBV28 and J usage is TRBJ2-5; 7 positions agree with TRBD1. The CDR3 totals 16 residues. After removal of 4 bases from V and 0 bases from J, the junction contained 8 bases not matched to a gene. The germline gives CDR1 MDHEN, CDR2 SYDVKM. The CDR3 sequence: CASSSGQAQDQETQYF. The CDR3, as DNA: TGTGCCAGCAGTTCCGGACAGGCCCAAGACCAAGAGACCCAGTACTTC. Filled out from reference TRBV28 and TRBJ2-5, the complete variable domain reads DVKVTQSSRYLVKRTGEKVFLECVQDMDHENMFWYRQDPGLGLRLIYFSYDVKMKEKGDIPEGYSVSREKKERFSLILESASTNQTSMYLCASSSGQAQDQETQYFGPGTRLLVL.

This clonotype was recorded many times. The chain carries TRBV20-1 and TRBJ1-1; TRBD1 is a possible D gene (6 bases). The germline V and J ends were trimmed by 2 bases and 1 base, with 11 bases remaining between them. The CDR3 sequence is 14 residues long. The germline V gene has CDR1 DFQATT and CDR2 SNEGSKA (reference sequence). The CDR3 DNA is TGCAGTGCTAGACCCGGGACAACGAACACTGAAGCTTTCTTT. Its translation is CSARPGTTNTEAFF.

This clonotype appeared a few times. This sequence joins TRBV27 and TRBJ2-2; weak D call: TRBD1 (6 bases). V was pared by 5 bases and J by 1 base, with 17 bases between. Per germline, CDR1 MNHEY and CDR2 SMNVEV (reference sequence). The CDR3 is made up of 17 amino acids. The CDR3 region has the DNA TGTGCCAGCAGTCCCCGTCCGGGACAACTGAACACCGGGGAGCTGTTTTTT. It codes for CASSPRPGQLNTGELFF.

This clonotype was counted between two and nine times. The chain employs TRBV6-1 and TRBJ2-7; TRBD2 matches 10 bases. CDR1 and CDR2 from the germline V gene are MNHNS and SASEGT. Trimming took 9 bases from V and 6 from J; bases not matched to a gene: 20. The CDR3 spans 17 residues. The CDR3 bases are TGTGCCAGTCGCGCCGCGCTAGCGGGAGCGGGTTCCCTCGAGCAGTACTTC. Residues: CASRAALAGAGSLEQYF.

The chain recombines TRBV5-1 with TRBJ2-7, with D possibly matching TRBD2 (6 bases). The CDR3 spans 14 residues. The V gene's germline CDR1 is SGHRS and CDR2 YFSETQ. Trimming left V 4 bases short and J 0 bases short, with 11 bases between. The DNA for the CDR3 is TGCGCCAGCAGCCCGGAGGGCAGCTCCTACGAGCAGTACTTC. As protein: CASSPEGSSYEQYF.

The CDR3: CASSLGQGGRYEQYF. Here the CDR3 DNA reads TGCGCCAGCAGCTTGGGGCAAGGGGGCCGCTACGAGCAGTACTTC. J is TRBJ2-7 and V is TRBV5-1; 7 nucleotides match TRBD1. This CDR3 is built from 15 residues. Germline V lookup: CDR1 SGHRS, CDR2 YFSETQ. V shed 0 bases and J 3 bases; nucleotides not matched to a gene: 6. The full variable domain, its missing parts supplied by reference TRBV5-1 and TRBJ2-7, is KAGVTQTPRYLIKTRGQQVTLSCSPISGHRSVSWYQQTPGQGLQFLFEYFSETQRNKGNFPGRFSGRQFSNSRSEMNVSTLELGDSALYLCASSLGQGGRYEQYFGPGTRLTVT.

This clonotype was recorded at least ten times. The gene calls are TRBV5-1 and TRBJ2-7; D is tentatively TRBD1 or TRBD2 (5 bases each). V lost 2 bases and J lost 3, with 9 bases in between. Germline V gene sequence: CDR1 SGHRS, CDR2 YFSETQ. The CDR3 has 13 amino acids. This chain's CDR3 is CASSFGGRYEQYF. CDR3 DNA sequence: TGCGCCAGCAGCTTTGGGGGTCGCTACGAGCAGTACTTC. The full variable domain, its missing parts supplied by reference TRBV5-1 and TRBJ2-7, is KAGVTQTPRYLIKTRGQQVTLSCSPISGHRSVSWYQQTPGQGLQFLFEYFSETQRNKGNFPGRFSGRQFSNSRSEMNVSTLELGDSALYLCASSFGGRYEQYFGPGTRLTVT.

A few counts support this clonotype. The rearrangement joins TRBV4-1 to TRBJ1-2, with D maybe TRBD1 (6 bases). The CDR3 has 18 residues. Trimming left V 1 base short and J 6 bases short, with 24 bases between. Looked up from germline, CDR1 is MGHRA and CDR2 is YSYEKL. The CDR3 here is CASSQVQPGRGQTDGYTF. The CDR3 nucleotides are TGCGCCAGCAGCCAAGTCCAACCCGGCCGAGGACAGACGGATGGCTACACCTTC.

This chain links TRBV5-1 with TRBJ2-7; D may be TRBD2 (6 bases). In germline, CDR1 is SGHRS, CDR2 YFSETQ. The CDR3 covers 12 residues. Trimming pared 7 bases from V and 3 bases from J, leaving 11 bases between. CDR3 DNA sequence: TGCGCCAGCCGGGGACTTTACTACGAGCAGTACTTC. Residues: CASRGLYYEQYF.

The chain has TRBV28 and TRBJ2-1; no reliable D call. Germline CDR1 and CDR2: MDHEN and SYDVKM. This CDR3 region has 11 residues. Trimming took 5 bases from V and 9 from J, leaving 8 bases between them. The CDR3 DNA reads TGTGCCAGCAGTGGGTGGGGTGAGCAGTTCTTC. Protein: CASSGWGEQFF.

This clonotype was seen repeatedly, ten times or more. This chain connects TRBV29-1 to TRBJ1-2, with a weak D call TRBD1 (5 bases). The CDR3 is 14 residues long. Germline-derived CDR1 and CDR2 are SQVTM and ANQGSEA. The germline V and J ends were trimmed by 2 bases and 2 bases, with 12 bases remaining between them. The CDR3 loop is CSVEFQGLNYGYTF. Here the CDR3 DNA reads TGCAGCGTTGAATTTCAGGGACTCAACTATGGCTACACCTTC.

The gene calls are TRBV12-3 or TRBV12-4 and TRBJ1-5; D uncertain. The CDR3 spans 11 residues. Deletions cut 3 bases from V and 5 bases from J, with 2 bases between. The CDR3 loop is CASSLDQPQHF. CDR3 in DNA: TGTGCCAGCAGTTTGGATCAGCCCCAGCATTTT.

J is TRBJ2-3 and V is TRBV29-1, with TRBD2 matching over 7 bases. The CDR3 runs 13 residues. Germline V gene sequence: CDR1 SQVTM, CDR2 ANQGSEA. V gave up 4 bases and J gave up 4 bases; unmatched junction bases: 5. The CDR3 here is CSVATSEADTQYF. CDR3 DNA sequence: TGCAGCGTTGCTACTAGCGAGGCAGATACGCAGTATTTT.

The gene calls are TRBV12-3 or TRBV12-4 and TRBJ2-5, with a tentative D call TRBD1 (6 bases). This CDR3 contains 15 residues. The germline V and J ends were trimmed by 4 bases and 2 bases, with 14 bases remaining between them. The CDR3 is CASSSGTGTQETQYF. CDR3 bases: TGTGCCAGCAGTTCCGGTACAGGGACACAAGAGACCCAGTACTTC.

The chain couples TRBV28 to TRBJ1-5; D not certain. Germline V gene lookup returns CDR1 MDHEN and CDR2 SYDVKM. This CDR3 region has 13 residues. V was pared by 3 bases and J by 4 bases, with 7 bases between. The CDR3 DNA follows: TGTGCCAGCAGTTTTACAGATAATCAGCCCCAGCATTTT. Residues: CASSFTDNQPQHF.

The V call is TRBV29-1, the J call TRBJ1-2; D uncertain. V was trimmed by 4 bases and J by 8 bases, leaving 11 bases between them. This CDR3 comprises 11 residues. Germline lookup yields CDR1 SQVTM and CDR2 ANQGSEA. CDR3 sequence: CSVAIQMGYTF. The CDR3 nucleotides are TGCAGCGTTGCAATCCAGATGGGCTACACCTTC.

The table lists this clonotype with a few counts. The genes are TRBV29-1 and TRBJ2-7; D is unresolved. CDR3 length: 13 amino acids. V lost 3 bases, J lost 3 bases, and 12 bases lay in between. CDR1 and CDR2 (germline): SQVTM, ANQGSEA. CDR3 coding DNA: TGCAGCGTTGAGGGTAAGACCGACTACGAGCAGTACTTC. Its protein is CSVEGKTDYEQYF.

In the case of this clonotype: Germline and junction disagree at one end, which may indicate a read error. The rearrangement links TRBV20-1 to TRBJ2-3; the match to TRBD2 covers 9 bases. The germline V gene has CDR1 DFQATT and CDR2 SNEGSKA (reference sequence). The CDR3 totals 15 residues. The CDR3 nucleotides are TGCAGTGCGAGAGGACTAGCGATAGACACAGATACGCAGTATTTT. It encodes CSARGLAIDTDTQYF.

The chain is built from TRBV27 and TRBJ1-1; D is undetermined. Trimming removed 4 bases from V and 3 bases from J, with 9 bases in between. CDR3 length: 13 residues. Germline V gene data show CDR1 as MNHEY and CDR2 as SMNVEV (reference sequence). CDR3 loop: CASSWNWDTEAFF. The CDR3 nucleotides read TGTGCCAGCAGTTGGAACTGGGACACTGAAGCTTTCTTT.

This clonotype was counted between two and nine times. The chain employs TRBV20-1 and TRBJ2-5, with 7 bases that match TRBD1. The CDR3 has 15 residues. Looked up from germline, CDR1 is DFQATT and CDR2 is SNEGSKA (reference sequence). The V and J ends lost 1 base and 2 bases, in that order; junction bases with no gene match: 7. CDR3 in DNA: TGCAGTGCTAGAGTCTACAGGGGAATTCAAGAGACCCAGTACTTC. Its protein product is CSARVYRGIQETQYF.

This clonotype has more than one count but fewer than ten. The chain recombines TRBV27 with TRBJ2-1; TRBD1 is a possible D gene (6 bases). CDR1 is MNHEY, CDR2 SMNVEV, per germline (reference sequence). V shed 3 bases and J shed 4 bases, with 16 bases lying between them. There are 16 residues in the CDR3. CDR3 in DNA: TGTGCCAGCAGTTTGAGCCCGGACAGACGATACAATGAGCAGTTCTTC. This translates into CASSLSPDRRYNEQFF.

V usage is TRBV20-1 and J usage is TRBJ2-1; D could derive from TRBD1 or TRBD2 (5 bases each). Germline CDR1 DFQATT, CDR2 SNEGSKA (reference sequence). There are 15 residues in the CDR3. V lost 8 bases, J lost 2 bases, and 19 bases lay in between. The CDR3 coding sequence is TGCAGTTCTCTTGGGACCCTCACCACCTACAATGAGCAGTTCTTC. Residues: CSSLGTLTTYNEQFF.

This CDR3 is CAIARVWGAKNIQYF. The CDR3, as DNA: TGTGCCATCGCGCGGGTTTGGGGAGCCAAAAACATTCAGTACTTC. The chain is built from TRBV7-2 and TRBJ2-4; possibly TRBD2 for D (5 bases). The germline gives CDR1 SGHTA, CDR2 FQGNSA. CDR3 length equals 15 residues. The V and J ends lost 10 bases and 0 bases respectively, with 16 bases between them.

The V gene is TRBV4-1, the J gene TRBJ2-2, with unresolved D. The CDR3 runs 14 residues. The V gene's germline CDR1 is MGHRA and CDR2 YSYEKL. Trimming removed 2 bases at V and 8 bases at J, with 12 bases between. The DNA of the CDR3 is TGCGCCAGCAGCCAAAGTGACGGATTGGGGGAGCTGTTTTTT. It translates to CASSQSDGLGELFF.

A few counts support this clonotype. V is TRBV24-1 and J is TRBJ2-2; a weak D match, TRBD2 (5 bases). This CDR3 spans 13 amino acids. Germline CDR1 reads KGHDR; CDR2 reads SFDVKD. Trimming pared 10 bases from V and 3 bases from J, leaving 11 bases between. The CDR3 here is CATAGTDTGELFF. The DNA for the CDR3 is TGTGCCACGGCGGGTACTGACACCGGGGAGCTGTTTTTT.